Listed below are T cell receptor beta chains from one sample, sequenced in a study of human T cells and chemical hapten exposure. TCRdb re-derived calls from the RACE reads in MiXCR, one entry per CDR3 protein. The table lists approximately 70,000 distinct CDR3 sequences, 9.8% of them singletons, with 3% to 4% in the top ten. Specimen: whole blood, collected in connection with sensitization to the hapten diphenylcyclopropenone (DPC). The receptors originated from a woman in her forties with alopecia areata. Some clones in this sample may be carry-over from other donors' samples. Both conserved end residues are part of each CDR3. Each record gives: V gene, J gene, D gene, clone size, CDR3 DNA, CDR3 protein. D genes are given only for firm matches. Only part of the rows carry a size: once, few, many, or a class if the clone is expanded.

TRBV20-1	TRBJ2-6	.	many	TGCAGTGCTAGCGGGGTCTTAAGTGGGGCCAACGTCCTGACTTTC	CSASGVLSGANVLTF
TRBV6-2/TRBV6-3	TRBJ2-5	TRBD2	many	TGTGCCAGCAGTTGGGTAGCGGGTAGCGAGACCCAGTACTTC	CASSWVAGSETQYF
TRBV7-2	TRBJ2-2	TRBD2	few	TGTGCCAGCAGCTCACTTGTCCGGGGGGGCCCCACCGGGGAGCTGTTTTTT	CASSSLVRGGPTGELFF
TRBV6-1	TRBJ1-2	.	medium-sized	TGTGCCAGCAGTGAATATAAGGACTATGGCTACACCTTC	CASSEYKDYGYTF
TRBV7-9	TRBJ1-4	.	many	TGTGCCAGCAGCCCCGGTGGGGCAACTAATGAAAAACTGTTTTTT	CASSPGGATNEKLFF
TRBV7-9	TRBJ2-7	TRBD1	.	TGTGTCAGCAGCCATCGGACAGGGTCGCCCTACGAGCAGTACTTC	CVSSHRTGSPYEQYF
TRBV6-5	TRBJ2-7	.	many	TGTGCCAGCAGGGGGTCGGGGGTAGGCTTCGAGCAGTACTTC	CASRGSGVGFEQYF
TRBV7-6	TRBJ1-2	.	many	TGTGCCAGCAGCTTAGGAGGGAGCCAGGGGGGCTACACCTTC	CASSLGGSQGGYTF
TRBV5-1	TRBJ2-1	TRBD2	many	TGCGCCAGCAGTCCCGCTAGCGGGGGCAACCTTTATGAGCAGTTCTTC	CASSPASGGNLYEQFF
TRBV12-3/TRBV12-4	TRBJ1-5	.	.	TGTGCCAGCAGGCTGAGTAATCAGCCCCAGCATTTT	CASRLSNQPQHF
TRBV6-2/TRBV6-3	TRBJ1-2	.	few	TGTGCCAGCAGTTACCCGACGCGCTTCTATGGCTACACCTTC	CASSYPTRFYGYTF
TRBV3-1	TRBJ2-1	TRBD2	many	TGTGCCAGCAGCCTGCGGGGAGGGAACTCCTACAATGAGCAGTTCTTC	CASSLRGGNSYNEQFF
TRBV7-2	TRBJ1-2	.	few	TGTGCCAGCAGCTCTCCCGCGAGGGCCCACTATGGCTACACCTTC	CASSSPARAHYGYTF
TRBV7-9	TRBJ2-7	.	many	TGTGCCAGCAGCTTAGGGACGGGGCTGGACTACGAGCAGTACTTC	CASSLGTGLDYEQYF
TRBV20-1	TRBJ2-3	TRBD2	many	TGCAGTGCTAGAGGACTAGCGAGCACAGATACGCAGTATTTT	CSARGLASTDTQYF
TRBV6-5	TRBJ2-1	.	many	TGTGCCAGCAGTTCTATCAGCGCTGGCCTATACAATGAGCAGTTCTTC	CASSSISAGLYNEQFF
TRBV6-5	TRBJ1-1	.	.	TGTGCCAGCAGTGTCTTGCGGGCGGCGGTAGCTGAAGCTTTCTTT	CASSVLRAAVAEAFF
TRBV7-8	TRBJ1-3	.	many	TGTGCCAGCACCCTTGGCAGGGCTCCATTCTCTGGAAACACCATATATTTT	CASTLGRAPFSGNTIYF
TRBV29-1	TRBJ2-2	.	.	TGCAGCGTTCTTATCCCCGGGGAGCTGTTTTTT	CSVLIPGELFF
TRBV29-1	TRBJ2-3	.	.	TGCAGCGTTGAAGAATCTGGCCTTACGCAGTATTTT	CSVEESGLTQYF
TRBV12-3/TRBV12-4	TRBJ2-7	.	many	TGTGCCAGCAGTTTCGAGCCCCCCACTCAGTACTTC	CASSFEPPTQYF
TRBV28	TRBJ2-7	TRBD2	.	TGTGCCAGCAATCCGCGGGGAGGGAGACGCTACGAGCAGTACTTC	CASNPRGGRRYEQYF
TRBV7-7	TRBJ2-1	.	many	TGTGCTAGCAGCTTAAGCCTCTCAGTCTTGCAGCAGTTCTTC	CASSLSLSVLQQFF
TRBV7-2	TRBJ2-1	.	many	TGTGCCAGCAGCACAACCGGGACCACGCGTGCTGCTGAGCAGTTCTTC	CASSTTGTTRAAEQFF
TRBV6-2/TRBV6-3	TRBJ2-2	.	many	TGTGCCAGCTCAGACTGGTCGAACACCGGGGAGCTGTTTTTT	CASSDWSNTGELFF
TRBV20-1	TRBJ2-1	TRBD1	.	TGCAGTGCCCCGGGACAGGGTAACTACAATGAGCAGTTCTTC	CSAPGQGNYNEQFF
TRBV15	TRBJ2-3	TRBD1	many	TGTGCCACCAGCTCCAGAGGTCCGGGACAGATGAGCACAGATACGCAGTATTTT	CATSSRGPGQMSTDTQYF